Listed below are T cell receptor beta chains from one sample, sequenced in a study of human T cells and chemical hapten exposure. TCRdb used MiXCR to reprocess the RACE reads, holding one entry per CDR3 protein. The table records approximately 28,000 distinct CDR3 sequences, over 9% of them present only once. Sample: whole blood, taken in connection with sensitization to the hapten diphenylcyclopropenone (DPC). The receptors were sampled from a man in his thirties or forties with alopecia areata. Some clones in this sample may be carry-over from other donors' samples. Both conserved end residues are part of each CDR3. The order of the fields is CDR3 DNA, CDR3 protein, J gene, D gene, V gene, clone size. D genes are given only for firm matches. Only some rows state a clone size, as once, few, many or a class for expanded clones.

TGTGCCAGCAGTAGGAGGACAGAAACTGAAGCTTTCTTT | CASSRRTETEAFF | TRBJ1-1 | NA | TRBV6-1 | many
TGCAGCGTTGAAGATCTTGAGGGGGCTGGAAACACCATATATTTT | CSVEDLEGAGNTIYF | TRBJ1-3 | NA | TRBV29-1 | many
TGTGCCAGCAGCGCCCCCGTGATGTCCACAGATACGCAGTATTTT | CASSAPVMSTDTQYF | TRBJ2-3 | NA | TRBV9 | NA
TGTGCCAGCAGAGGACCAAATCAGCCCCAGCATTTT | CASRGPNQPQHF | TRBJ1-5 | NA | TRBV6-2/TRBV6-3 | few
TGTGCCAGCAGCTTAAGGACAGGTCTGAACACTGAAGCTTTCTTT | CASSLRTGLNTEAFF | TRBJ1-1 | TRBD1 | TRBV7-6 | many
TGTGCCAGCAGTGAATTTCTACTAGCGGCCGAGAACACCGGGGAGCTGTTTTTT | CASSEFLLAAENTGELFF | TRBJ2-2 | TRBD2 | TRBV2 | many
TGCAGTGCTAAGTTGGGGAGCGGGGGCACAGATACGCAGTATTTT | CSAKLGSGGTDTQYF | TRBJ2-3 | TRBD2 | TRBV20-1 | many
TGTGCCAGCAGCAGGCCGGGGACAGGGGCCTTTGAAGCTTTCTTT | CASSRPGTGAFEAFF | TRBJ1-1 | TRBD1 | TRBV6-5 | many
TGTGCCAGCACCCGCGGGGGAATCACGAACACCGGGGAGCTGTTTTTT | CASTRGGITNTGELFF | TRBJ2-2 | TRBD2 | TRBV6-2/TRBV6-3 | many
TGCAGTGCTGGAGGGGGCGGGATGAGCTCCTACAATGAGCAGTTCTTC | CSAGGGGMSSYNEQFF | TRBJ2-1 | NA | TRBV20-1 | many
TGTGCCAGCAGCTCGACGGACAGGCCGGCCTACGAGCAGTACTTC | CASSSTDRPAYEQYF | TRBJ2-7 | TRBD1 | TRBV7-9 | NA
TGTGCCAGCAGTTACGCCGGGACTAGCGGGGGGACCGCAGCGTTT | CASSYAGTSGGTAAF | TRBJ2-3 | TRBD2 | TRBV6-2/TRBV6-3 | few
TGTGCCAGCAGCTTAGATGGGGGCTTAAGCAATCAGCCCCAGCATTTT | CASSLDGGLSNQPQHF | TRBJ1-5 | NA | TRBV7-9 | many
TGCGCCAGCAGCGCCGACCCCGGGGCCAACGTCCTGACTTTC | CASSADPGANVLTF | TRBJ2-6 | NA | TRBV5-1 | NA
TGCAGCGTTGAAGGTAGCGGGAGTGGGACAGATACGCAGTATTTT | CSVEGSGSGTDTQYF | TRBJ2-3 | TRBD2 | TRBV29-1 | many
TGCAGCGTTGTGGACGGAGCCAAAAACATTCAGTACTTC | CSVVDGAKNIQYF | TRBJ2-4 | NA | TRBV29-1 | many
TGTGCCAGCGGATCCGGAGGCGAGCAGTACTTC | CASGSGGEQYF | TRBJ2-7 | NA | TRBV7-9 | NA
TGCGCCAGCAGCTTGATGGGGACAGCCCCACAGGGCGAGCAGTACTTC | CASSLMGTAPQGEQYF | TRBJ2-7 | TRBD1 | TRBV5-1 | many
TGTGCCAGCAGCTCTACCGACTCCCTAGAGTTGGCCCAGTACTTC | CASSSTDSLELAQYF | TRBJ2-5 | NA | TRBV11-1 | many
TGTGCCAGCTACCTGTACCAAGAGACCCAGTACTTC | CASYLYQETQYF | TRBJ2-5 | NA | TRBV6-4 | medium-sized
TGTGCCAGCAGTTACACCAGAAATGAAGCTTTCTTT | CASSYTRNEAFF | TRBJ1-1 | NA | TRBV6-2/TRBV6-3 | once
TGTGCCAGCAGTTCCCTTTGGGGGGCCGGGGCAGAGACCCAGTACTTC | CASSSLWGAGAETQYF | TRBJ2-5 | NA | TRBV6-2/TRBV6-3 | NA
TGTGCCAGTAAGACAGGGACCTCGACTGAAGCTTTCTTT | CASKTGTSTEAFF | TRBJ1-1 | TRBD1 | TRBV19 | few
TGCGCCAGCAGCCACGGGCTAGCGGTGACAACCGGGGAGCTGTTTTTT | CASSHGLAVTTGELFF | TRBJ2-2 | TRBD2 | TRBV4-1 | medium-sized
TGCGCCAGCAGCCAAGTAGGGAACGGGGGGGCCAAGGATACGCAGTATTTT | CASSQVGNGGAKDTQYF | TRBJ2-3 | TRBD2 | TRBV4-1 | NA
TGTGCCAGCAGCAATGGACAGGGACCCTATGGCTACACCTTC | CASSNGQGPYGYTF | TRBJ1-2 | TRBD1 | TRBV5-5 | NA
TGTGCCAGCAGTGAAGTGCGGTACCGACAGGGAGAAACCTACGAGCAGTACTTC | CASSEVRYRQGETYEQYF | TRBJ2-7 | TRBD1 | TRBV6-1 | many
TGCGCCAGCAGCTCACAGGGAGGCGACACCGGGGAGCTGTTTTTT | CASSSQGGDTGELFF | TRBJ2-2 | NA | TRBV5-1 | NA
TGTGCCAGCAGCCTTGACGGGGTCTATGTCTACACCTTC | CASSLDGVYVYTF | TRBJ1-2 | NA | TRBV12-3/TRBV12-4 | once
TGCAGTGCTAGAGAATTAGGGGGGGATCAGCCCCAGCATTTT | CSARELGGDQPQHF | TRBJ1-5 | NA | TRBV20-1 | many
TGTCTGGCGGCGGCTGCCCAAGAGACCCAGTACTTC | CLAAAAQETQYF | TRBJ2-5 | NA | TRBV20-1 | many
TGCGCCAGCAGCCAAGATCGTCATGAGGACTACACCTACAATGAGCAGTTCTTC | CASSQDRHEDYTYNEQFF | TRBJ2-1 | NA | TRBV4-1 | NA
TGTGCCAGCAGTGGGGGGACAACGGAGACCCAGTACTTC | CASSGGTTETQYF | TRBJ2-5 | NA | TRBV2 | NA
TGCAGTGCTAGGAGCGGGGCCTCCACCGGGCCCTACAATGAGCAGTTCTTC | CSARSGASTGPYNEQFF | TRBJ2-1 | TRBD2 | TRBV20-1 | many
TGTGCCAGCTCACCAGGTCAGCCTAATGAAAAACTGTTTTTT | CASSPGQPNEKLFF | TRBJ1-4 | NA | TRBV18 | few
TGTGCCAGCAGCCCCCCTAGCGGGAGGCTTGAGCAGTTCTTC | CASSPPSGRLEQFF | TRBJ2-1 | TRBD2 | TRBV7-2 | NA
TGTGCCAGCAGCTTAGAATGGGCGGGGGGACAGCCGTTCTTC | CASSLEWAGGQPFF | TRBJ2-1 | NA | TRBV7-2 | many
TGTGCCAGCAGCCCGACCTCTGGGGCCAACGTCCTGACTTTC | CASSPTSGANVLTF | TRBJ2-6 | NA | TRBV12-3/TRBV12-4 | many
TGTGCCAGCAGTTTAGAGCGCTCCTATAATTCACCCCTCCACTTT | CASSLERSYNSPLHF | TRBJ1-6 | NA | TRBV27 | many
TGTGCCAGTAGTATCAGGGGACAGGGATCCTACGAGCAGTACTTC | CASSIRGQGSYEQYF | TRBJ2-7 | TRBD1 | TRBV19 | few
TGTGCCAGCAGCCTTGGGGACAGTTCCTACGAGCAGTACTTC | CASSLGDSSYEQYF | TRBJ2-7 | TRBD1 | TRBV4-2 | few
TGCAGCGTTGAACGGGGGAACACTGAAGCTTTCTTT | CSVERGNTEAFF | TRBJ1-1 | NA | TRBV29-1 | many
TGTGCCAGCAGCGGCATACGGGACAATCAGCCCCAGCATTTT | CASSGIRDNQPQHF | TRBJ1-5 | NA | TRBV2 | many
TGTGCCATCAGCGGGACTAGCGGGAGCACAGATACGCAGTATTTT | CAISGTSGSTDTQYF | TRBJ2-3 | TRBD2 | TRBV10-3 | few
TGTGCCAGCAGCACCTCCCTTATGTCCTATCTTAGCACAGATACGCAGTATTTT | CASSTSLMSYLSTDTQYF | TRBJ2-3 | NA | TRBV6-1 | few
TGTGCCAGCAGCTTAGAATCAGGGGAAGAGACCCAGTACTTC | CASSLESGEETQYF | TRBJ2-5 | NA | TRBV7-2 | NA
TGTGCCAGCAGTTACCCAGGGGAACAGCCCCAGCATTTT | CASSYPGEQPQHF | TRBJ1-5 | NA | TRBV6-5 | few
TGTGCCAGCATTCCTAACCAGCGGTCTTTCCACGAGCAGTACTTC | CASIPNQRSFHEQYF | TRBJ2-7 | NA | TRBV11-2 | many
TGTGCCAGCAGTTACTTGGACAACAATCAGCCCCAGCATTTT | CASSYLDNNQPQHF | TRBJ1-5 | NA | TRBV6-2/TRBV6-3 | few
TGCAGTGCTAGATCCGGGGGCCTTCACAATGAGCAGTTCTTC | CSARSGGLHNEQFF | TRBJ2-1 | NA | TRBV20-1 | medium-sized
TGTGCCAGCAGTTACCGGCAGGGGGGCGCTGAAGCTTTCTTT | CASSYRQGGAEAFF | TRBJ1-1 | TRBD1 | TRBV6-2/TRBV6-3 | NA
TGTGCCAGCAGTTTGCATGGGAACCGCGGACAAACTAGCACAGATACGCAGTATTTT | CASSLHGNRGQTSTDTQYF | TRBJ2-3 | NA | TRBV6-2/TRBV6-3 | many
TGTGCCAGCAGTACCCGGGACCGGGTCGAGCAGTACTTC | CASSTRDRVEQYF | TRBJ2-7 | NA | TRBV6-1 | many